This T cell receptor (beta chain) emerged from a study of CD8+ T cells in alopecia areata. Across the whole study: Scoring of treated patients' severity used the percentage of affected scalp area.

Treatment specified: oral pan-JAK inhibitor, 5-10 mg twice daily. RNA was isolated and reverse transcribed to cDNA, the sequencing template. This table comes from immunoSEQ multiplex PCR, and its TCRdb copy is limited to in-frame clones, with some not included. The table lists approximately 160,000 clones, less than 80% of them singletons. V dropped 5 bases and J dropped 5 bases, with 12 bases sitting between them. There are 13 residues in the CDR3. CDR1 is SGHTA, CDR2 FQGTGA, per germline. Source: CD4+ T cells sorted from blood, taken at week 24, from a patient treated with tofacitinib. The sequence was collected from a human donor with alopecia areata. This chain links TRBV7-3 with TRBJ1-2; the D gene is possibly TRBD1 (5 bases). CDR3 amino acids: CASSPDPGYGYTF. The CDR3, as DNA: TGTGCCAGCAGCCCAGACCCAGGGTATGGCTACACCTTC.